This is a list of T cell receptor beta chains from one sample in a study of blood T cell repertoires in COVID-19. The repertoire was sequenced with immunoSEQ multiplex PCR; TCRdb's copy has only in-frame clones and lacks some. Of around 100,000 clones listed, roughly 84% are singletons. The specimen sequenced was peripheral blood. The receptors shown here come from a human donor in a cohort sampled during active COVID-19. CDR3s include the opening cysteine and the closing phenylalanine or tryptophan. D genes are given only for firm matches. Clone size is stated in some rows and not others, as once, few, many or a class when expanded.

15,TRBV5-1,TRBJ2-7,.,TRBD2,TGCGCCAGCAGCGTAGCGGGGGTCGGCTCCTACGAGCAGTACTTC,CASSVAGVGSYEQYF
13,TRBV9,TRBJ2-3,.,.,TGTGCCAGCAGCGTGGGCCCCCCAGATACGCAGTATTTT,CASSVGPPDTQYF
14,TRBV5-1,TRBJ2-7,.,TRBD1,TGCGCCAGCAACCTTGGGGGACAGGGGGTCGAGCAGTACTTC,CASNLGGQGVEQYF
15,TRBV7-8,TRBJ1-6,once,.,TGTGCCAGCAGCCAGACAGGCTCCTATAATTCACCCCTCCACTTT,CASSQTGSYNSPLHF
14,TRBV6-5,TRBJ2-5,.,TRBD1,TGTGCCAGCAGTACCGGGACAGGGGTAGAGACCCAGTACTTC,CASSTGTGVETQYF
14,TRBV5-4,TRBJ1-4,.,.,TGTGCCAGCAGCTCCGGAGGGGTGCTAGAAAAACTGTTTTTT,CASSSGGVLEKLFF
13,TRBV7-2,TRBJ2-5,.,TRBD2,TGTGCCAGCAGCTTAGCGGGAGGGGAGACCCAGTACTTC,CASSLAGGETQYF
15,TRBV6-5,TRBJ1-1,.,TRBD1,TGTGCCAGCAGGGCCCTAGACAGGGCGAACACTGAAGCTTTCTTT,CASRALDRANTEAFF
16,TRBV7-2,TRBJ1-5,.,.,TGTGCCAGCAGCTTAGGAGTCCGGGGCGGGGGTCAGCCCCAGCATTTT,CASSLGVRGGGQPQHF
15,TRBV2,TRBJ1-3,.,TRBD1,TGTGCCAGCAGCGCGGGACAGGGGGCGAGGAACACCATATATTTT,CASSAGQGARNTIYF
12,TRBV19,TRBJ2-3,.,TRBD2,TGTGCCAGTAGCCGGACTAGCGGTACGCAGTATTTT,CASSRTSGTQYF
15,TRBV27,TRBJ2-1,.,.,TGTGCCAGCAGTTTTGGCGGAGGAAATGACAATGAGCAGTTCTTC,CASSFGGGNDNEQFF
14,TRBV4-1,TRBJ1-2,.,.,TGCGCCAGCAGCCCGGATGAGGGCCCTTATGGCTACACCTTC,CASSPDEGPYGYTF